Presented here are 13 T cell receptor beta chains from one specimen sequenced in a study of blood T cell repertoires in COVID-19. Assay: immunoSEQ multiplex PCR; the TCRdb copy retains only in-frame clones and omits some. The table has around 300,000 clones, roughly 90% seen once. The sample comprised peripheral blood. The receptors derive from a woman under 40 with COVID-19, enrolled during active disease.

The chain combines TRBV28 with TRBJ2-1; 10 bases map to TRBD1. Unmatched junction bases numbered 9, after V lost 2 bases and J lost 8 bases. CDR3 length: 16 amino acids. Germline-derived CDR1 and CDR2 are MDHEN and SYDVKM. The CDR3 DNA reads TGTGCCAGCAGTTTAGTGACAGGGGGCGCGGTCGATGAGCAGTTCTTC. Its translation is CASSLVTGGAVDEQFF.

This clone was observed once. V is TRBV10-3 and J is TRBJ2-1; 8 bases align to TRBD1. Per the germline V gene, CDR1 is ENHRY and CDR2 is SYGVKD. The CDR3 extends over 16 amino acids. V gave up 5 bases and J gave up 10 bases; unmatched junction bases: 16. The CDR3 DNA follows: TGTGCCATCAGTAAGGGAGACAGGGGCTCTCTCAGCGAGCAGTTCTTC. Its protein is CAISKGDRGSLSEQFF.

The chain employs TRBV6-5 and TRBJ1-2, with 7 bases identical to TRBD1. This CDR3 comprises 13 residues. The germline V gene encodes CDR1 MNHEY and CDR2 SVGAGI. V was pared by 6 bases and J by 6 bases, with 7 bases of the junction left unmatched. This CDR3 reads CASSLQGTDGYTF. The CDR3 region has the DNA TGTGCCAGCAGCTTACAGGGGACGGATGGCTACACCTTC.

This clone was counted a few times. The chain employs TRBV6-5 and TRBJ1-6; a possible D gene is TRBD1 (6 bases). CDR3 size: 15 residues. V was trimmed by 2 bases and J by 3 bases, leaving 8 bases between them. Germline CDR1 and CDR2: MNHEY and SVGAGI. The chain's CDR3 is CASSYDRNYNSPLHF. The CDR3 bases are TGTGCCAGCAGTTACGACAGGAACTATAATTCACCCCTCCACTTT.

The gene calls are TRBV24-1 and TRBJ1-5; D is possibly TRBD1 (5 bases). Germline V gives CDR1 KGHDR, CDR2 SFDVKD. This CDR3 comprises 15 residues. Trimming pared 5 bases from V and 4 bases from J, leaving 14 bases between. The chain's CDR3 is CATSGSQGRNQPQHF. The CDR3 DNA follows: TGTGCCACCAGTGGGTCGCAGGGAAGGAATCAGCCCCAGCATTTT.

The gene calls are TRBV7-9 and TRBJ1-5; tentative D call: TRBD1 (6 bases). V was trimmed by 5 bases and J by 6 bases, leaving 17 bases between them. CDR1 and CDR2 from the germline V gene are SEHNR and FQNEAQ (reference sequence). The length of the CDR3 is 15 residues. CDR3 loop: CASSLNAGVGQPQHF. In DNA, the CDR3 is TGTGCCAGCAGCCTAAACGCAGGGGTCGGTCAGCCCCAGCATTTT.

The chain recombines TRBV4-1 with TRBJ1-1; no reliable D call. CDR3 size: 16 residues. CDR1 and CDR2 from the germline V gene are MGHRA and YSYEKL. Trimming left V 1 base short and J 0 bases short, with 12 bases between. The CDR3 DNA is TGCGCCAGCAGCCAAGGCCCCGGGGTTTTGAACACTGAAGCTTTCTTT. Amino acids: CASSQGPGVLNTEAFF.

The J gene is TRBJ1-1, the V gene TRBV2; D unresolved. Trimming cost V 6 bases and J 5 bases, with 10 bases left between them. Germline V CDR1 and CDR2: SNHLY, FYNNEI. The CDR3 sequence is 12 residues long. The CDR3 sequence: CASRAGTTEAFF. The CDR3 DNA follows: TGTGCCAGCAGGGCGGGTACTACTGAAGCTTTCTTT.

The chain links TRBV24-1 to TRBJ2-7; 8 bases line up with TRBD1. The germline V gene has CDR1 KGHDR and CDR2 SFDVKD. V was pared by 3 bases and J by 2 bases, with 8 bases of the junction left unmatched. The CDR3 length is 16 residues. CDR3 coding DNA: TGTGCCACCAGTGATGAATCCGCGACAGGGGCCTACGAGCAGTACTTC. As protein: CATSDESATGAYEQYF.

The gene calls are TRBV7-9 and TRBJ2-4; possible D gene TRBD1, 6 bases. V lost 5 bases and J 3 bases, leaving 14 bases between the germline ends. The CDR3 loop spans 15 amino acids. Germline lookup yields CDR1 SEHNR and CDR2 FQNEAQ (reference sequence). CDR3 in amino acids: CASSPTGQSKNIQYF. The DNA for the CDR3 is TGTGCCAGCAGCCCTACAGGGCAAAGCAAAAACATTCAGTACTTC.

The J gene is TRBJ2-7, the V gene TRBV30; D is ambiguous. The CDR3 spans 13 residues. Germline loops: CDR1 GTSNPN, CDR2 SVGIG (reference sequence). V was trimmed by 0 bases and J by 2 bases, leaving 8 bases between them. CDR3 region: CAWSVEAAYEQYF. The CDR3 DNA follows: TGTGCCTGGAGTGTAGAGGCAGCCTACGAGCAGTACTTC.

This clone appeared once. The chain combines TRBV11-3 with TRBJ2-1, with 8 bases that match TRBD2. In germline, CDR1 is SGHNT, CDR2 YENEEA. V was pared by 4 bases and J by 4 bases, with 6 bases of the junction left unmatched. This CDR3 is built from 15 residues. The CDR3 loop reads CASSSGGGPYNEQFF. CDR3 sequence (DNA): TGTGCCAGCAGCTCGGGGGGGGGCCCTTACAATGAGCAGTTCTTC.

The chain combines TRBV2 with TRBJ2-3; 8 bases fit TRBD2. J was trimmed by 3 bases and V by 5 bases; bases with no gene match: 7. Germline V gives CDR1 SNHLY, CDR2 FYNNEI. The CDR3 loop spans 15 amino acids. CDR3 protein: CASSPGGLKTDTQYF. The DNA for the CDR3 is TGTGCCAGCAGTCCGGGGGGGCTGAAGACAGATACGCAGTATTTT. Variable domain in full (rest from reference TRBV2 and TRBJ2-3): EPEVTQTPSHQVTQMGQEVILRCVPISNHLYFYWYRQILGQKVEFLVSFYNNEISEKSEIFDDQFSVERPDGSNFTLKIRSTKLEDSAMYFCASSPGGLKTDTQYFGPGTRLTVL.